The T cell receptor beta chain described here comes from a study of blood T cell repertoires in COVID-19. The germline V gene encodes CDR1 SGHTA and CDR2 FQGTGA. The CDR3 covers 14 residues. The ends were cut back, 3 bases at V and 1 base at J, with 9 bases in the middle. The protocol was immunoSEQ multiplex PCR, while the TCRdb copy is restricted to in-frame clones and leaves out a portion. The sample lists roughly 300,000 clones, approximately 87% occurring once. The chain uses TRBV7-3 and TRBJ1-1; D not resolved. Input material: peripheral blood. This receptor was taken from a woman aged 45-60 years who had recovered from COVID-19. The CDR3 region has the DNA TGTGCCAGCAGCTTCGGCGGATGGAACACTGAAGCTTTCTTT. As protein: CASSFGGWNTEAFF.